The 16 T cell receptor beta chains below come from one sample, sequenced in a study of blood T cell repertoires in COVID-19 (TCRdb year 2020). Receptor libraries were prepared by the immunoSEQ multiplex PCR assay. TCRdb obtained this table from immuneACCESS and retained in-frame rearrangements with V and J assigned. These tables miss some clones; where compared with another copy, unresolved V genes account for less than half of the shortfall, and the remainder is unexplained. For this sample the table gives approximately 120,000 clones, of which around three quarters were detected only once. Together, the top ten hold around 2% of the sample. Specimen: peripheral blood. The receptors derive from a woman aged 70 to 79 with acute or convalescent COVID-19.

The V gene is TRBV4-1, the J gene TRBJ2-3; TRBD2 matches at 8 bases. With V trimmed by 5 bases and J by 7 bases, 17 bases remained unmatched. This CDR3 has 17 amino acids. Germline-derived CDR1 and CDR2 are MGHRA and YSYEKL. DNA of the CDR3: TGCGCCAGCAGCAAGAGCGAGCGGGAGAGGGGCAAAAATACGCAGTATTTT. This encodes CASSKSERERGKNTQYF.

The CDR3 sequence is CASSPKLPSTYNEQFF. The CDR3 DNA reads TGTGCCAGCAGCCCCAAATTACCTAGTACCTACAATGAGCAGTTCTTC. The V and J genes are TRBV9 and TRBJ2-1; D remains unclear. The CDR3 is 16 residues long. Germline CDR1 reads SGDLS; CDR2 reads YYNGEE. Deletions cut 4 bases from V and 2 bases from J, with 16 bases between.

This chain joins TRBV15 and TRBJ2-1, with 10 bases that match TRBD1. Germline V lookup: CDR1 LNHNV, CDR2 YYDKDF (reference sequence). CDR3 size: 16 residues. V lost 5 bases and J lost 7; bases outside the gene matches: 11. The CDR3 protein is CATSRPRDRGRNEQFF. The CDR3 coding sequence is TGTGCCACCAGCCGACCCCGGGACAGGGGCCGAAATGAGCAGTTCTTC.

This clone was recorded once. CDR3 loop: CASSLQGLYNEQFF. The CDR3 nucleotides are TGTGCCAGCAGCTTGCAGGGGCTCTACAATGAGCAGTTCTTC. This chain connects TRBV11-3 to TRBJ2-1; a possible D gene is TRBD1 (6 bases). CDR3 size: 14 residues. Trimming pared 3 bases from V and 3 bases from J, leaving 9 bases between. Per germline, CDR1 SGHNT and CDR2 YENEEA.

This sequence joins TRBV7-3 and TRBJ2-2; 7 bases are a match to TRBD2. This CDR3 contains 15 residues. Germline loops: CDR1 SGHTA, CDR2 FQGTGA. With 3 bases clipped from V and 1 base from J, the junction kept 2 bases outside the gene matches. The CDR3 spells CASSFSSGNTGELFF. The DNA for the CDR3 is TGTGCCAGCAGCTTCTCTAGCGGGAACACCGGGGAGCTGTTTTTT.

V is TRBV29-1 and J is TRBJ2-1; D is perhaps TRBD1 (5 bases). This CDR3 is 13 amino acids long. V was clipped by 3 bases and J by 5 bases, with 11 bases between them. CDR1 and CDR2 (germline): SQVTM, ANQGSEA. CDR3 DNA sequence: TGCAGCGTTGACCCGACAGACAACAATGAGCAGTTCTTC. Residues: CSVDPTDNNEQFF.

V is TRBV9 and J is TRBJ2-3, with unresolved D. The ends were cut back, 0 bases at V and 0 bases at J, with 11 bases in the middle. This CDR3 spans 16 amino acids. Germline V gene data show CDR1 as SGDLS and CDR2 as YYNGEE. CDR3 residues: CASSVDGSPSTDTQYF. The CDR3 DNA reads as TGTGCCAGCAGCGTAGATGGCAGTCCTAGCACAGATACGCAGTATTTT.

The chain combines TRBV5-1 with TRBJ2-5; perhaps TRBD1 as D (5 bases). From germline, CDR1 is SGHRS and CDR2 YFSETQ. Trimming took 6 bases from V and 5 from J, leaving 11 bases between them. This CDR3 region has 12 residues. The CDR3 sequence is CASNGARETQYF. Written as DNA, the CDR3 is TGCGCCAGCAATGGGGCGCGGGAGACCCAGTACTTC.

This rearrangement joins TRBV5-1 to TRBJ2-5; 11 positions agree with TRBD2. The CDR3 contains 16 residues. Germline CDR1 SGHRS, CDR2 YFSETQ. The J segment lost 4 bases and the V segment lost 4 bases, leaving 9 bases of the junction unmatched. In DNA form, the CDR3 reads TGCGCCAGCAGCCCTACTAGCGGGAGAGTAGGAGAGACCCAGTACTTC. Protein sequence: CASSPTSGRVGETQYF.

This clone was counted a few times. V gene TRBV7-9 combines with J gene TRBJ1-3, with D uncertain. V dropped 1 base and J dropped 0 bases, with 4 bases sitting between them. From germline, CDR1 is SEHNR and CDR2 FQNEAQ (reference sequence). This CDR3 has 14 amino acids. CDR3 DNA: TGTGCCAGCAGCTTAGGGAGCTCTGGAAACACCATATATTTT. Its protein product is CASSLGSSGNTIYF.

This rearrangement joins TRBV5-4 to TRBJ2-5; 11 positions agree with TRBD2. The germline V gene encodes CDR1 SGHNT and CDR2 YYREEE (reference sequence). Germline trimming cut 4 bases from V and 1 base from J; bases unmatched to any gene: 0. The CDR3 loop spans 14 amino acids. CDR3 protein: CASSGTSGQETQYF. In DNA, the CDR3 is TGTGCCAGCAGCGGGACTAGCGGCCAAGAGACCCAGTACTTC.

The chain joins TRBV7-2 to TRBJ1-1, with D maybe TRBD1 (6 bases). The CDR3 consists of 14 residues. CDR1 is SGHTA and CDR2 is FQGNSA in the germline V gene. V lost 3 bases to trimming and J lost 1 base, with 9 bases between them. CDR3 sequence: CASSFATGNTEAFF. In DNA, the CDR3 is TGTGCCAGCAGCTTCGCGACAGGGAACACTGAAGCTTTCTTT.

The chain combines TRBV19 with TRBJ2-5; 10 bases agree with TRBD1. CDR3 length: 15 amino acids. With 6 bases clipped from V and 4 bases from J, the junction kept 8 bases outside the gene matches. Germline CDR1 and CDR2: LNHDA and SQIVND (reference sequence). The CDR3 region has the DNA TGTGCCAGTAGACTGACAGGGGGCGCGTTAGAGACCCAGTACTTC. Encoded protein: CASRLTGGALETQYF.

This rearrangement joins TRBV4-2 to TRBJ1-5, with D unclear. Germline V gene lookup returns CDR1 LGHNA and CDR2 YNFKEQ. The V end was cut by 0 bases, the J end by 0 bases, with 6 bases between. The CDR3 spans 15 residues. CDR3 sequence (DNA): TGTGCCAGCAGCCAAGAACAGTATAGCAATCAGCCCCAGCATTTT. Translated, it gives CASSQEQYSNQPQHF.

This clone turned up a few times. This rearrangement joins TRBV12-5 to TRBJ2-3, with D maybe TRBD2 (5 bases). The CDR3 loop spans 18 amino acids. Per the germline V gene, CDR1 is LGHNT and CDR2 is FRNRAP. The V and J ends lost 0 bases and 1 base respectively, with 17 bases between them. CDR3 amino acids: CASGLVWSGSLGTDTQYF. The CDR3 coding sequence is TGTGCTAGTGGTTTGGTATGGAGCGGAAGTCTCGGCACAGATACGCAGTATTTT.

A single count supports this clone. The V gene is TRBV5-6, the J gene TRBJ1-6, with D unclear. Germline CDR1 is SGHDT and CDR2 is YYEEEE. Trimming removed 1 base from V and 0 bases from J, with 5 bases in between. CDR3 size: 15 residues. The CDR3 nucleotides read TGTGCCAGCAGCTTGACCAGCTCCTATAATTCACCCCTCCACTTT. Its translation is CASSLTSSYNSPLHF.